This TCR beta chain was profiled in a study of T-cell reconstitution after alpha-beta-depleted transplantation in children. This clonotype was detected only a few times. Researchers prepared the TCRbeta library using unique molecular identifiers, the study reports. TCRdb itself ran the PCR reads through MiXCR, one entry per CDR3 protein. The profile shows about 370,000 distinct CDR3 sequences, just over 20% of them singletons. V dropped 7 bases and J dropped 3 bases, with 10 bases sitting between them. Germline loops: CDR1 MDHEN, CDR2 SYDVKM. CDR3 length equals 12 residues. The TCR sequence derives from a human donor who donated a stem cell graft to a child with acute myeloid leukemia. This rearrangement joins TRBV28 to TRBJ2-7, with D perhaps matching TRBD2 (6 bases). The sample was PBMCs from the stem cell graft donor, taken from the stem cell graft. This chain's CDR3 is CASNPGDYEQYF. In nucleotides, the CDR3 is TGTGCCAGCAACCCGGGGGACTACGAGCAGTACTTC.